These T cell receptor beta chains were read from a single sample in a study of cytomegalovirus exposure and HLA in healthy donors. The method was immunoSEQ multiplex PCR; TCRdb's version includes in-frame clones alone and lacks a portion of them. The data hold around 150,000 clones, with approximately 80% observed a single time. The sample was PBMCs. The receptors originated from a man aged 45-65 years in good health and CMV-seropositive. CDR3s include the opening cysteine and the closing phenylalanine or tryptophan. The D gene is left open where the match is weak. Clone size is given for some rows only: seen once, a few or many times, or a class if the clone is expanded.

size,V,D,J,DNA,CDR3
NA,TRBV30,NA,TRBJ1-4,TGTGCCTGGAGTGCCGTCGAGACGGGGATCGGGCCATCCGAAAAACTGTTTTTT,CAWSAVETGIGPSEKLFF
NA,TRBV14,TRBD2,TRBJ2-1,TGTGCCAGCAGCCTACTAGCGGGAGTGCGAAATGAGCAGTTCTTC,CASSLLAGVRNEQFF
NA,TRBV5-1,NA,TRBJ2-7,TGCGCCAGCAGCTTGGGGCAGGGCGCCTACGAGCAGTACTTC,CASSLGQGAYEQYF
NA,TRBV4-3,TRBD1,TRBJ2-7,TGCGCCAGCAGCCAAGGTGAGTTCCGAGACAGGGCTTACGAGCAGTACTTC,CASSQGEFRDRAYEQYF
NA,TRBV2,NA,TRBJ1-6,TGTGCCAGCAGTGGGTCGGACAGCTCTAATTCACCCCTCCACTTT,CASSGSDSSNSPLHF
NA,TRBV5-1,NA,TRBJ1-4,TGCGCCAGCAGCTGGACGGGAGAGAATGAAAAACTGTTTTTT,CASSWTGENEKLFF
NA,TRBV18,TRBD1,TRBJ1-2,TGTGCCAGCTCACCAGGACAGGGGACCAGTGGTGGCTACACCTTC,CASSPGQGTSGGYTF
NA,TRBV27,TRBD1,TRBJ2-7,TGTGCCAGCGGCCGGGACAGAACCTACGAGCAGTACTTC,CASGRDRTYEQYF
NA,TRBV30,TRBD2,TRBJ2-1,TGTGCCTGGAGGGCGGGAGCGATCAATGAGCAGTTCTTC,CAWRAGAINEQFF
once,TRBV5-1,NA,TRBJ2-7,TGCGCCAGCAGCGGGGGGGGCGGCTACGAGCAGTACTTC,CASSGGGGYEQYF
NA,TRBV19,TRBD1,TRBJ1-1,TGTGCCAGTATGAGTCTTCGTGGGCAGGGGGCTTGGACTGAAGCTTTCTTT,CASMSLRGQGAWTEAFF
NA,TRBV6-5,NA,TRBJ1-1,TGTGCCAGCAGTTACTCTTCCGACACTGAAGCTTTCTTT,CASSYSSDTEAFF
NA,TRBV28,TRBD1,TRBJ2-7,TGTGCCAGCAGCACTCAAACCGACAGGGTCGGGTACGAGCAGTACTTC,CASSTQTDRVGYEQYF
NA,TRBV7-9,TRBD2,TRBJ2-1,TGTGCCAGCAGCTCGGGACTAGTAAGGGACAATGAGCAGTTCTTC,CASSSGLVRDNEQFF
NA,TRBV9,NA,TRBJ2-7,TGTGCCAGCAGCCCCAGCGGCTCCTACGAGCAGTACTTC,CASSPSGSYEQYF
NA,TRBV7-7,TRBD2,TRBJ2-1,TGTGCTAGCAGCTTAGCGGGAGATTACAATGAGCAGTTCTTC,CASSLAGDYNEQFF
few,TRBV29-1,TRBD1,TRBJ2-7,TGCAGCGTTGAGGGGGACAGTACTAGCTCCTACGAGCAGTACTTC,CSVEGDSTSSYEQYF
NA,TRBV28,TRBD1,TRBJ1-5,TGTGCCAGCAGTCTGACAGGGGTCAGCAATCAGCCCCAGCATTTT,CASSLTGVSNQPQHF
NA,TRBV13,NA,TRBJ2-5,TGTGCCAGCAACACCTTAGCGGAGCCCGGTCGGACCCAGTACTTC,CASNTLAEPGRTQYF
NA,TRBV6-6,TRBD2,TRBJ2-7,TGTGCCAGCAGCAAAGGGACTAGCGGGTACGAGCAGTACTTC,CASSKGTSGYEQYF
NA,TRBV10-3,NA,TRBJ2-1,TGTGCCATCAGTGAGGCGAGGAATGAGCAGTTCTTC,CAISEARNEQFF
NA,TRBV27,TRBD1,TRBJ1-1,TGTGCCAGCTTCATGGGTAAGGAGGGGGCTGGAACTGAAGCTTTCTTT,CASFMGKEGAGTEAFF
NA,TRBV27,NA,TRBJ1-4,TGTGCCAGCAGTTTATTTCCTGAGGGTGAAAAACTGTTTTTT,CASSLFPEGEKLFF
NA,TRBV5-5,NA,TRBJ2-1,TGTGCCAGCAGCTTGGTACCAGGGGGGAGCTACAATGAGCAGTTCTTC,CASSLVPGGSYNEQFF
NA,TRBV4-3,TRBD2,TRBJ2-1,TGCGCCAGCAGCCAGGACCGACTAGCGGGGGTGTTGTTCTTC,CASSQDRLAGVLFF
NA,TRBV19,TRBD2,TRBJ2-1,TGTGCCAGTAGTATAGTTCGGGGGGGCCAGGAGCAGTTCTTC,CASSIVRGGQEQFF
few,TRBV19,TRBD1,TRBJ1-2,TGTGCCAGTACCGATCCGGGACAGGGGATAAACTATGGCTACACCTTC,CASTDPGQGINYGYTF